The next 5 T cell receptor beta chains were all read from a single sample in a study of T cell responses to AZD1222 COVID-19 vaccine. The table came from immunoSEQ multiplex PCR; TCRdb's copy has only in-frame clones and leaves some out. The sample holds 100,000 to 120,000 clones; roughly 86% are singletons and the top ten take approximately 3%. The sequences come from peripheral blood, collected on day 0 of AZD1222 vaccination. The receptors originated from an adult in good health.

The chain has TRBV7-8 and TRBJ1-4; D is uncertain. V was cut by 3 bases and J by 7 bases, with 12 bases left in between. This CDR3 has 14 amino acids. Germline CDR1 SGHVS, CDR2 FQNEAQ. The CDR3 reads CASSFGMRREKLFF. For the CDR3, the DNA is TGTGCCAGCAGCTTTGGGATGAGGCGTGAAAAACTGTTTTTT. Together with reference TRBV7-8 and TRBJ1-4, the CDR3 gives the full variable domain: GAGVSQSPRYKVAKRGQDVALRCDPISGHVSLFWYQQALGQGPEFLTYFQNEAQLDKSGLPSDRFFAERPEGSVSTLKIQRTQQEDSAVYLCASSFGMRREKLFFGSGTQLSVL.

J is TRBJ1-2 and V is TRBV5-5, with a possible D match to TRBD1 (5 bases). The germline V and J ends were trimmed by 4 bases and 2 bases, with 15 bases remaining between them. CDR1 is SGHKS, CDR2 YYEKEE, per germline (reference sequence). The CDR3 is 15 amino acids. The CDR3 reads CASSDAARANYGYTF. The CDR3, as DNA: TGTGCCAGCAGCGACGCCGCCAGGGCGAACTATGGCTACACCTTC. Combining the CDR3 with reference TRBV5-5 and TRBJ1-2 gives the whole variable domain DAGVTQSPTHLIKTRGQQVTLRCSPISGHKSVSWYQQVLGQGPQFIFQYYEKEERGRGNFPDRFSARQFPNYSSELNVNALLLGDSALYLCASSDAARANYGYTFGSGTRLTVV.

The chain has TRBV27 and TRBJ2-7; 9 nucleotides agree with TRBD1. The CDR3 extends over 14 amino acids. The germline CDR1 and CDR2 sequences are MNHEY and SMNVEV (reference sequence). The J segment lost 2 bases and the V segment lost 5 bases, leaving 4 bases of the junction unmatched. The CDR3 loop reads CASSGDREPYEQYF. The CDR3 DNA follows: TGTGCCAGCAGTGGGGACAGGGAACCCTACGAGCAGTACTTC.

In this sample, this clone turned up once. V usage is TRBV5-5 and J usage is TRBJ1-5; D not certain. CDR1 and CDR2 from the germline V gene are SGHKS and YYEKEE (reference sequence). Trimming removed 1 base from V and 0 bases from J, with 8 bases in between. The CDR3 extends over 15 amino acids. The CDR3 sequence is CASSLTGDSNQPQHF. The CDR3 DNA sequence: TGTGCCAGCAGCTTGACGGGTGATAGCAATCAGCCCCAGCATTTT.

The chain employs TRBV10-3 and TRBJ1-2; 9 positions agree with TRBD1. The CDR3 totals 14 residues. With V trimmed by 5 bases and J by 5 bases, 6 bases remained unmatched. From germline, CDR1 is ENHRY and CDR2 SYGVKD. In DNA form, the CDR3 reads TGTGCCATCAGTCCGGGACAGGGCACGTATGGCTACACCTTC. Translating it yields CAISPGQGTYGYTF.